Below are 29 T cell receptor beta chains sequenced from a single sample in a study of identifying expanded T cells in peripheral blood. Sequencing was performed with immunoSEQ multiplex PCR; in TCRdb, only in-frame clones are kept and a portion is missing. The top ten hold about 4% of the sample, which has about 89,000 clones, about 91% seen once. Material: blood. Source of these receptors: a person between 18 and 70 years old in good health.

The J gene is TRBJ1-2, the V gene TRBV9; weak D call: TRBD1 (5 bases). The CDR3 spans 14 residues. The V gene lost 3 bases and the J gene lost 8 bases, with 17 bases spanning the gap. Germline values: CDR1 SGDLS, CDR2 YYNGEE. The CDR3 DNA follows: TGTGCCAGCAGCGGAACGGGCTGGGGCGGCGGCTACACCTTC. This gives the protein CASSGTGWGGGYTF.

J is TRBJ2-1 and V is TRBV5-6; perhaps TRBD2 as D (6 bases). Looked up from germline, CDR1 is SGHDT and CDR2 is YYEEEE. The CDR3 is 15 amino acids. Deletions cut 0 bases from V and 4 bases from J, with 11 bases between. The CDR3 sequence is CASSLEAGGYNEQFF. The CDR3 DNA reads as TGTGCCAGCAGCTTGGAAGCAGGAGGGTACAATGAGCAGTTCTTC.

The chain combines TRBV28 with TRBJ2-3; the D is unclear. V lost 8 bases and J lost 2, with 11 bases in between. Germline-derived CDR1 and CDR2 are MDHEN and SYDVKM. This CDR3 has 13 amino acids. In DNA, the CDR3 is TGTGCCAGCCAAACCTCGGTCACAGATACGCAGTATTTT. This encodes CASQTSVTDTQYF. Filled out from reference TRBV28 and TRBJ2-3, the complete variable domain reads DVKVTQSSRYLVKRTGEKVFLECVQDMDHENMFWYRQDPGLGLRLIYFSYDVKMKEKGDIPEGYSVSREKKERFSLILESASTNQTSMYLCASQTSVTDTQYFGPGTRLTVL.

Regarding this clone: The junction does not match germline at one end; this may be a read error. CDR3 in amino acids: CASSPSSYSSGTSF. DNA of the CDR3: TGTGCCAGCAGTCCATCCAGTTATAGTTCCGGGACCTCCTTC. The J gene is TRBJ1-2, the V gene TRBV6-5, with D maybe TRBD1 (5 bases). The germline V gene encodes CDR1 MNHEY and CDR2 SVGAGI. This CDR3 has 14 residues.

The chain joins TRBV28 to TRBJ2-7, with D unclear. V was pared by 8 bases and J by 5 bases, with 13 bases between. CDR1 is MDHEN and CDR2 is SYDVKM in the germline V gene. The CDR3 has 12 amino acids. Here the CDR3 reads CASGSPWHEQYF. CDR3 bases: TGTGCCAGCGGGTCTCCATGGCACGAGCAGTACTTC.

This chain uses TRBV4-2 with TRBJ2-5; D unresolved. The CDR3 contains 14 residues. Germline V CDR1 and CDR2: LGHNA, YNFKEQ. V lost 1 base, J lost 2 bases, and 8 bases lay in between. For the CDR3, the DNA is TGTGCCAGCAGCCAAGGACGGGTACAAGAGACCCAGTACTTC. Translation gives CASSQGRVQETQYF.

The chain employs TRBV28 and TRBJ2-5; tentatively, D is TRBD2 (5 bases). The ends were cut back, 6 bases at V and 10 bases at J, with 21 bases in the middle. The CDR3 runs to 14 residues. In germline, CDR1 is MDHEN, CDR2 SYDVKM. For the CDR3, the DNA is TGTGCCAGCAGCCTCGCCGGGGAGCGGTGGTACCAGTACTTC. Translated: CASSLAGERWYQYF.

V and J are TRBV30 and TRBJ2-3, with TRBD2 identical over 9 bases. V trimming: 1 base; J trimming: 4 bases; junction bases outside the gene matches: 3. The CDR3 loop spans 14 amino acids. CDR1 is GTSNPN and CDR2 is SVGIG in the germline V gene (reference sequence). CDR3 sequence reads: CAWSEGLAADTQYF. CDR3 sequence (DNA): TGTGCCTGGAGTGAGGGACTAGCCGCAGATACGCAGTATTTT.

The chain carries TRBV6-4 and TRBJ2-2, with 10 bases identical to TRBD2. This CDR3 comprises 15 residues. Germline V gene data show CDR1 as MRHNA and CDR2 as SNTAGT. The trim removed 3 bases at V and 4 bases at J, leaving 2 bases unmatched. The CDR3 spells CASSEASGSTGELFF. The CDR3 region has the DNA TGTGCCAGCAGTGAGGCTAGCGGGAGCACCGGGGAGCTGTTTTTT.

This clone was detected only a few times. The V gene is TRBV6-1, the J gene TRBJ1-2; 8 nucleotides match TRBD1. V trimming: 7 bases; J trimming: 3 bases; junction bases outside the gene matches: 10. The CDR3 is 15 residues long. Germline CDR1 and CDR2: MNHNS and SASEGT. The CDR3 bases are TGTGCCAGCACCACCACACTACAGGGGGACTATGGCTACACCTTC. Translated, it gives CASTTTLQGDYGYTF.

This sequence joins TRBV5-4 and TRBJ2-1, with D possibly called TRBD1 or TRBD2 (5 bases each). This CDR3 is 13 amino acids long. Deletions cut 4 bases from V and 9 bases from J, with 14 bases between. From germline, CDR1 is SGHNT and CDR2 YYREEE (reference sequence). In DNA form, the CDR3 reads TGTGCCAGCAGCCGGGGCTCCCTAGGTGAGCAGTTCTTC. Translating gives CASSRGSLGEQFF.

The chain employs TRBV11-3 and TRBJ2-1, with 8 positions matching TRBD2. The CDR3 extends over 15 amino acids. Germline CDR1 is SGHNT and CDR2 is YENEEA. The V gene end was trimmed by 4 bases and the J gene end by 4 bases; junction bases not matched to a gene: 6. In DNA, the CDR3 is TGTGCCAGCAGCTCAGGGACTAGTCGTTACAATGAGCAGTTCTTC. Protein product: CASSSGTSRYNEQFF.

This rearrangement joins TRBV6-5 to TRBJ2-3, with D tentatively TRBD1 or TRBD2 (5 bases each). The CDR3 is 15 amino acids. Trimming took off 0 bases at V and 0 bases at J, with 7 bases between the two ends. Germline V gene sequence: CDR1 MNHEY, CDR2 SVGAGI. The CDR3, as DNA: TGTGCCAGCAGTTACTCGGGGACCAGCACAGATACGCAGTATTTT. This sequence encodes CASSYSGTSTDTQYF.

The V call is TRBV19, the J call TRBJ2-1, with 9 bases fitting TRBD1. Germline V CDR1 and CDR2: LNHDA, SQIVND (reference sequence). With V trimmed by 3 bases and J by 1 base, 1 base remained unmatched. The CDR3 consists of 15 residues. The chain's CDR3 is CASSMGTGSYNEQFF. In nucleotides, the CDR3 is TGTGCCAGTAGTATGGGGACAGGGTCCTACAATGAGCAGTTCTTC. The full variable domain, in which reference TRBV19 and TRBJ2-1 provide the parts outside the CDR3, is DGGITQSPKYLFRKEGQNVTLSCEQNLNHDAMYWYRQDPGQGLRLIYYSQIVNDFQKGDIAEGYSVSREKKESFPLTVTSAQKNPTAFYLCASSMGTGSYNEQFFGPGTRLTVL.

The J gene is TRBJ2-7, the V gene TRBV7-7; D unresolved. Trimming cost V 4 bases and J 0 bases, with 7 bases left between them. The length of the CDR3 is 13 residues. CDR1 is SSHAT and CDR2 is FNYEAQ in the germline V gene (reference sequence). In nucleotides, the CDR3 is TGTGCCAGCAGCTCCCCAAGCTCCTACGAGCAGTACTTC. Protein product: CASSSPSSYEQYF.

This chain joins TRBV19 and TRBJ2-2, with 8 positions matching TRBD1. V lost 3 bases to trimming and J lost 7 bases; unmatched junction nucleotides: 7. Looked up from germline, CDR1 is LNHDA and CDR2 is SQIVND (reference sequence). This CDR3 has 15 amino acids. The CDR3 loop reads CASSIRTGYYGELFF. CDR3 DNA sequence: TGTGCCAGTAGTATCCGGACAGGGTATTACGGGGAGCTGTTTTTT.

V gene TRBV5-1 combines with J gene TRBJ2-3; TRBD2 might be the D (6 bases). The CDR3 runs 14 residues. The V gene lost 6 bases and the J gene lost 2 bases, with 13 bases spanning the gap. Germline assignment: CDR1 SGHRS and CDR2 YFSETQ. CDR3 in amino acids: CASKGGAYTDTQYF. Here the CDR3 DNA reads TGCGCCAGCAAGGGCGGGGCCTACACAGATACGCAGTATTTT.

This rearrangement joins TRBV6-5 to TRBJ1-1; D might be TRBD1 (6 bases). Looked up from germline, CDR1 is MNHEY and CDR2 is SVGAGI. Trimming stripped 2 bases from V and 11 bases from J, with 15 bases between. This CDR3 region has 13 residues. As DNA, the CDR3 is TGTGCCAGCAGTTACCGGGACACCGACGTGGCTTTCTTT. Translating it yields CASSYRDTDVAFF.

This clone was recorded a few times. This chain uses TRBV5-1 with TRBJ1-5; the D gene is possibly TRBD1 (6 bases). The CDR3 is 16 amino acids. Germline V gene sequence: CDR1 SGHRS, CDR2 YFSETQ. The V gene lost 4 bases and the J gene lost 2 bases, with 16 bases spanning the gap. CDR3 sequence (DNA): TGCGCCAGCAGCCCGGGGACATTTGCGGGCAATCAGCCCCAGCATTTT. Protein product: CASSPGTFAGNQPQHF.

The chain is built from TRBV19 and TRBJ2-5; TRBD1 matches 7 bases. J gave up 4 bases and V 6 bases, and 8 bases lay outside the gene matches. There are 14 residues in the CDR3. Germline lookup yields CDR1 LNHDA and CDR2 SQIVND (reference sequence). For the CDR3, the DNA is TGTGCCAGTAGGGCCTCGACAGGGCGAGAGACCCAGTACTTC. This sequence encodes CASRASTGRETQYF.

The chain couples TRBV10-3 to TRBJ2-7; 11 bases map to TRBD1. Germline assignment: CDR1 ENHRY and CDR2 SYGVKD. V was pared by 3 bases and J by 7 bases, with 5 bases of the junction left unmatched. This CDR3 region has 14 residues. DNA for the CDR3: TGTGCCATCAGTGACAGGACAGGGGGCTATGAGCAGTACTTC. Translating it yields CAISDRTGGYEQYF.

The chain recombines TRBV5-1 with TRBJ1-1, with no clear D. Germline CDR1 reads SGHRS; CDR2 reads YFSETQ. Trimming left V 0 bases short and J 8 bases short, with 8 bases between. The CDR3 consists of 12 residues. The CDR3 nucleotides are TGCGCCAGCAGCTTGGGGGAGGGAGAAGCTTTCTTT. Its protein product is CASSLGEGEAFF.

The CDR3 loop reads CASSFRAATTNEKLFF. CDR3 DNA sequence: TGTGCCAGCAGTTTCAGGGCCGCTACAACTAATGAAAAACTGTTTTTT. The rearrangement uses TRBV6-5 and TRBJ1-4, with D maybe TRBD1 (5 bases). Germline CDR1 MNHEY, CDR2 SVGAGI. The CDR3 covers 16 residues. The V and J ends lost 4 bases and 0 bases respectively, with 12 bases between them.

This clone appeared once. The genes are TRBV7-8 and TRBJ2-7, with TRBD1 matching 9 bases. The CDR3 runs 15 residues. V shed 4 bases and J 2 bases; nucleotides not matched to a gene: 6. Germline CDR1 is SGHVS and CDR2 is FQNEAQ. The CDR3 nucleotides read TGTGCCAGCAGCTCGCGACAGGGGGGCCCCTACGAGCAGTACTTC. Protein: CASSSRQGGPYEQYF.

The V call is TRBV12-2, the J call TRBJ2-3; no DNA check was done on the table's D call, TRBD2. TRBV12-2 is classified as a pseudogene. The length of the CDR3 is 18 residues. The CDR3, as DNA: TGTGCAAGTCGCTTAAATAGCGGGAGGGCCATGACCTCAGATACGCAGTATTTT. Translated, it gives CASRLNSGRAMTSDTQYF.

The chain joins TRBV6-5 to TRBJ1-2; possible D gene TRBD1, 6 bases. The CDR3 loop spans 15 amino acids. V lost 6 bases, J lost 0 bases, and 14 bases lay in between. Germline V gene sequence: CDR1 MNHEY, CDR2 SVGAGI. The CDR3 DNA reads as TGTGCCAGCAGGACCACCGGGACAACTAACTATGGCTACACCTTC. Its translation: CASRTTGTTNYGYTF.

V usage is TRBV9 and J usage is TRBJ2-1, with D perhaps given as TRBD1 or TRBD2 (5 bases each). Trimming left V 2 bases short and J 7 bases short, with 19 bases between. CDR1 SGDLS and CDR2 YYNGEE come from the germline V gene. CDR3 size: 16 residues. The CDR3 sequence: CASSVGWGRAGNEQFF. CDR3 coding DNA: TGTGCCAGCAGCGTGGGTTGGGGGAGAGCCGGGAATGAGCAGTTCTTC. Together with reference TRBV9 and TRBJ2-1, the CDR3 gives the full variable domain: DSGVTQTPKHLITATGQRVTLRCSPRSGDLSVYWYQQSLDQGLQFLIQYYNGEERAKGNILERFSAQQFPDLHSELNLSSLELGDSALYFCASSVGWGRAGNEQFFGPGTRLTVL.

The gene calls are TRBV6-5 and TRBJ1-4; D remains ambiguous. The CDR3 consists of 13 residues. Trimming stripped 3 bases from V and 8 bases from J, with 10 bases between. Germline V gene data show CDR1 as MNHEY and CDR2 as SVGAGI. Written as DNA, the CDR3 is TGTGCCAGCAGTTATTCCCTTGGGGAAAAACTGTTTTTT. It specifies CASSYSLGEKLFF.

About this clone itself: Other DNA sequences in the same sample also yield this CDR3. J is TRBJ2-1 and V is TRBV6-5; 11 nucleotides align to TRBD2. The CDR3 spans 14 residues. V dropped 6 bases and J dropped 3; count of bases not matched to a gene: 1. CDR1 is MNHEY and CDR2 is SVGAGI in the germline V gene. The CDR3 loop is CASRGLAGYNEQFF. CDR3 coding DNA: TGTGCCAGCAGAGGACTAGCGGGCTACAATGAGCAGTTCTTC.